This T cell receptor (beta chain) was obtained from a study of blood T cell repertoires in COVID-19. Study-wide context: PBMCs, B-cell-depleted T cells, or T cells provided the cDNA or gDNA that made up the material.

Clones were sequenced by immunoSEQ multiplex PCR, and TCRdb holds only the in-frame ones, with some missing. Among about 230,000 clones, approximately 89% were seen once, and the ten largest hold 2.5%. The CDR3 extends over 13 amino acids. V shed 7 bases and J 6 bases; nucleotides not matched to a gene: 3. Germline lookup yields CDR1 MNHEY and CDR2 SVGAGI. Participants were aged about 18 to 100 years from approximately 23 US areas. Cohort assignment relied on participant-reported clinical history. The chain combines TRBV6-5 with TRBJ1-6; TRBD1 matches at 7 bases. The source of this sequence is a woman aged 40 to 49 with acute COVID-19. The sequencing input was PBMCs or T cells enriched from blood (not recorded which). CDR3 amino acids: CASKQGTNSPLHF. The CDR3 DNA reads TGTGCCAGCAAACAGGGGACTAATTCACCCCTCCACTTT.